The present T cell receptor beta chain was sequenced within a study of T cell repertoires in cytomegalovirus infection. J was trimmed by 7 bases and V by 5 bases; bases with no gene match: 13. The germline gives CDR1 SGHVS, CDR2 FNYEAQ. This CDR3 has 16 residues. This clonotype was seen many times. The target antigen is unknown. TCRdb itself ran the reads through MiXCR, one entry per CDR3 protein. The sample consists of some 920,000 distinct CDR3 sequences, roughly 31% of them appearing once. The TCR comes from a human donor in good health (CMV status not recorded). Some clones in this sample may be carry-over from other donors' samples. The source material was cultured CD8+ T cells from PBMCs, sampled from culture after CMV antigen stimulation. The chain uses TRBV7-6 and TRBJ1-2; 10 positions agree with TRBD1. The CDR3, as DNA: TGTGCCAGCAGCCCATTGACGGGACAGGGGAATTTTGGCTACACCTTC. Translated: CASSPLTGQGNFGYTF. Drawing the rest from reference TRBV7-6 and TRBJ1-2, the complete variable domain is GAGVSQSPRYKVTKRGQDVALRCDPISGHVSLYWYRQALGQGPEFLTYFNYEAQQDKSGLPNDRFSAERPEGSISTLTIQRTEQRDSAMYRCASSPLTGQGNFGYTFGSGTRLTVV.